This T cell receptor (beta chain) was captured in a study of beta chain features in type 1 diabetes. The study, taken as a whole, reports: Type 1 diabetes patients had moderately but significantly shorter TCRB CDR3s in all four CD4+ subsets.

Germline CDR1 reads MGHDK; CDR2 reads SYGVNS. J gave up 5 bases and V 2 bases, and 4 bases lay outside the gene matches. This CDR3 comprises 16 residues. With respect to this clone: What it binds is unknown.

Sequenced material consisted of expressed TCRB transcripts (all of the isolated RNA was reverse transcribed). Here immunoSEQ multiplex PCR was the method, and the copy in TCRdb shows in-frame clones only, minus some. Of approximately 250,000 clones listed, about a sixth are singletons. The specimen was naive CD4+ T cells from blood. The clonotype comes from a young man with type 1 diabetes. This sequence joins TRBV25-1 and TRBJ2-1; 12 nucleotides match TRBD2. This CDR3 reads CASSEVGLAGHNEQFF. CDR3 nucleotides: TGTGCCAGCAGTGAAGTTGGACTAGCGGGACACAATGAGCAGTTCTTC.